The clone carrying this T cell receptor beta chain has just a few counts. Original data processing: Researchers report that nucleated cell counts were estimated from reference gene primer amplification. The assay was immunoSEQ multiplex PCR, and TCRdb's table has in-frame clones only and misses some. That table gives V, J and clone size, and the DNA gave D and trimming. The profile shows about 45,000 clones, around 80% of them singletons. The sample belongs to a study of blood T cell repertoires in COVID-19. For the study at large: There were acute and convalescent COVID-19 samples, and they came from the United States, Italy and Spain. PBMCs, B-cell-depleted T cells, or T cells were the source of the cDNA or gDNA that made up the material.

This receptor was obtained from a human donor in a cohort sampled during active COVID-19. The source material was peripheral blood.

The CDR3 DNA reads TGTGCCAGCACCCGCGGGAGGGCCGTATATACGCAGTATTTT. Its protein product is CASTRGRAVYTQYF. The chain recombines TRBV7-8 with TRBJ2-3, with 9 bases that match TRBD2. This CDR3 spans 14 amino acids. Looked up from germline, CDR1 is SGHVS and CDR2 is FQNEAQ. V was clipped by 7 bases and J by 7 bases; unmatched bases: 9.